This T cell receptor (beta chain) was observed in a study of lymphopenia after photon versus proton radiotherapy. The CDR3 sequence is 14 residues long. Germline values: CDR1 MNHEY, CDR2 SVGAGI. Trimming took 5 bases from V and 0 from J, leaving 10 bases between them. Assay: immunoSEQ multiplex PCR; the TCRdb copy retains only in-frame clones and omits some. The sample contains around 20,000 clones, more than 85% of which appear only once. The starting material was peripheral blood, obtained from a patient treated with proton-based radiotherapy. The chain recombines TRBV6-5 with TRBJ2-5; possibly TRBD1 for D (6 bases). The receptor was isolated from an older man with pancreatic cancer. The chain's CDR3 is CASSRDTYQETQYF. In nucleotides, the CDR3 is TGTGCCAGCAGTAGGGACACGTACCAAGAGACCCAGTACTTC.